This T cell receptor (beta chain) was identified in a study of blood T cell repertoires in COVID-19. Across the whole study: The samples span acute and convalescent COVID-19 from the United States, Italy and Spain. In each case, the material was cDNA or gDNA derived from T cells, B-cell-depleted T cells, or PBMCs.

Methods used by the authors: Amplifying reference gene primers gave estimates of nucleated cell counts. TCRdb's copy holds only in-frame clones and misses some; the assay was immunoSEQ multiplex PCR. V, J and clone size derive from that table, while D and trimming were established from the DNA sequence. The data contain 30,000 to 35,000 clones, 90% of them singletons. Trimming at V came to 5 bases and at J to 1 base, leaving 6 bases not matched to a gene. The length of the CDR3 is 15 residues. Germline-derived CDR1 and CDR2 are KGHSH and LQKENI. The sample taken for sequencing was peripheral blood. The rearrangement uses TRBV18 and TRBJ1-1; the match to TRBD1 covers 8 bases. The receptor was derived from a human donor in a cohort sampled during active COVID-19. The CDR3 DNA reads as TGTGCCAGCTCATCCGGGACAGGTTGGAACACTGAAGCTTTCTTT. Translated, it gives CASSSGTGWNTEAFF.